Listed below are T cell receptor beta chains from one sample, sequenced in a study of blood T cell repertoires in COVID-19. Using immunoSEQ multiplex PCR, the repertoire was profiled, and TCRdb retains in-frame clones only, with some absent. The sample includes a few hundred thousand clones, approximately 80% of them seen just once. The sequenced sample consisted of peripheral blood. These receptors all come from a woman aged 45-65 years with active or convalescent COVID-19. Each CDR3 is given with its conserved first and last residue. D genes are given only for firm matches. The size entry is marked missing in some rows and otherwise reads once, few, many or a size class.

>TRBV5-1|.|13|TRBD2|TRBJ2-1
CASQASGHNEQFF
TGCGCCAGTCAGGCTAGCGGTCACAATGAGCAGTTCTTC
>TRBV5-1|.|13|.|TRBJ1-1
CASSGDINTEAFF
TGCGCCAGCAGCGGCGACATTAACACTGAAGCTTTCTTT
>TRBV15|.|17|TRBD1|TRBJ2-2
CATSRDRGQGNTGELFF
TGTGCCACCAGCAGAGATCGGGGACAGGGGAACACCGGGGAGCTGTTTTTT
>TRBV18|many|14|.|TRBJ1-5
CASSPSMSNQPQHF
TGTGCCAGCTCACCATCTATGAGCAATCAGCCCCAGCATTTT
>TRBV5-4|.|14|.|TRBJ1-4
CASISDPGDEKLFF
TGTGCCAGCATCTCGGACCCCGGGGATGAAAAACTGTTTTTT
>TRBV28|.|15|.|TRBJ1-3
CASSIGGDSGNTIYF
TGTGCCAGCAGTATTGGCGGGGACTCTGGAAACACCATATATTTT
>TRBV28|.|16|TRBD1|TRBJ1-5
CASRKSLQGVRQPQHF
TGTGCCAGCAGAAAATCTTTACAGGGGGTGAGGCAGCCCCAGCATTTT
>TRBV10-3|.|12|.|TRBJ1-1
CAISEGRTEAFF
TGTGCCATCAGTGAAGGGAGAACTGAAGCTTTCTTT
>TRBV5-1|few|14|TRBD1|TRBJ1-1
CASSEQGAYTEAFF
TGCGCCAGCAGCGAACAGGGGGCGTACACTGAAGCTTTCTTT
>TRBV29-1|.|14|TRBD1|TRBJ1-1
CSALTGTGALEAFF
TGCAGCGCTTTAACCGGGACAGGGGCCCTTGAAGCTTTCTTT
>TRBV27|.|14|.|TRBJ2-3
CASRTGTYTDTQYF
TGTGCCAGCCGAACCGGGACATACACAGATACGCAGTATTTT
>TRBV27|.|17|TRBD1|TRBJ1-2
CASSLSPFAGQIYGYTF
TGTGCCAGCAGTTTATCCCCTTTCGCGGGACAGATCTATGGCTACACCTTC
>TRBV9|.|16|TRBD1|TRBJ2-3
CASSVSGGVGTDTQYF
TGTGCCAGCAGTGTATCAGGGGGCGTAGGCACAGATACGCAGTATTTT
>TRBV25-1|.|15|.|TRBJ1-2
CASSDGGPIQIGYTF
TGTGCCAGCAGTGACGGGGGGCCTATTCAGATTGGCTACACCTTC
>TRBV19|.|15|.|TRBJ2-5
CASSTLDGIQETQYF
TGTGCCAGTAGTACCCTAGACGGGATTCAAGAGACCCAGTACTTC
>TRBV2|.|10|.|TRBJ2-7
CASIGGVEYF
TGTGCCAGCATTGGCGGGGTGGAGTACTTC
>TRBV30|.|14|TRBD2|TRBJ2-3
CASAGGSGSDTQYF
TGTGCCTCAGCGGGAGGCTCGGGATCGGATACGCAGTATTTT